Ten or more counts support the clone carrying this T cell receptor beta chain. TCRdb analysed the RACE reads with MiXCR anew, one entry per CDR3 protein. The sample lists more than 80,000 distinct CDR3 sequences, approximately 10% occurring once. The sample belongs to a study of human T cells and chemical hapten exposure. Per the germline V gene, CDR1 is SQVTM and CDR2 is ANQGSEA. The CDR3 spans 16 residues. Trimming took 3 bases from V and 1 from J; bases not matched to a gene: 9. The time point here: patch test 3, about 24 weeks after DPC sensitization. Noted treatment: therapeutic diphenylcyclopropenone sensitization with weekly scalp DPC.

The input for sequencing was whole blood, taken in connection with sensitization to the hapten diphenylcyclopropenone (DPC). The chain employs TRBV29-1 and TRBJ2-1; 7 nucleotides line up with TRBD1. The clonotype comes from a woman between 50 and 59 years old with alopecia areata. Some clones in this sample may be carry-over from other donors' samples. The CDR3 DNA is TGCAGCGTTGAGCTGGGGACAGCTCCTTCCTACAATGAGCAGTTCTTC. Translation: CSVELGTAPSYNEQFF.